Below, 11 T cell receptor beta chains from the same sample are listed, as sequenced in a study of CD8+ T cells in alopecia areata. Extraction of RNA preceded its reverse transcription into cDNA, which served as the sequencing template. Generated by immunoSEQ multiplex PCR, the TCRdb table keeps only in-frame clones and is missing some. The table lists around 270,000 clones, roughly 64% of them singletons, with around 1.7% in the top ten. Noted treatment: oral pan-JAK inhibitor, 5-10 mg twice daily. The sample was CD4+ T cells sorted from blood, taken at week 24, from a patient treated with tofacitinib. The receptors were sampled from a human donor with alopecia areata.

The chain employs TRBV5-4 and TRBJ1-1, with 8 positions matching TRBD1. Trimming took 5 bases from V and 0 from J; bases not matched to a gene: 9. Per the germline V gene, CDR1 is SGHNT and CDR2 is YYREEE (reference sequence). This CDR3 spans 16 amino acids. The CDR3 spells CASSSGTGVMNTEAFF. The CDR3 bases are TGTGCCAGCAGTTCCGGGACAGGAGTCATGAACACTGAAGCTTTCTTT.

This chain joins TRBV25-1 and TRBJ1-6; unclear D gene. The CDR3 runs to 14 residues. V was cut by 4 bases and J by 0 bases, with 4 bases left in between. Germline loops: CDR1 MGHDK, CDR2 SYGVNS. CDR3 nucleotide sequence: TGTGCCAGCAGTGCTGGCTCCTATAATTCACCCCTCCACTTT. Its protein is CASSAGSYNSPLHF. The variable domain in full, completed from reference TRBV25-1 and TRBJ1-6, reads EADIYQTPRYLVIGTGKKITLECSQTMGHDKMYWYQQDPGMELHLIHYSYGVNSTEKGDLSSESTVSRIRTEHFPLTLESARPSHTSQYLCASSAGSYNSPLHFGNGTRLTVT.

The V call is TRBV14, the J call TRBJ2-1, with 10 bases aligning to TRBD2. Germline V gene sequence: CDR1 SGHDN, CDR2 FVKESK. CDR3 length: 16 residues. V shed 4 bases and J 5 bases; nucleotides not matched to a gene: 8. The CDR3 nucleotides read TGTGCCAGCAGCCCCCAGCGGGGGGGGTCGCACAATGAGCAGTTCTTC. Translating it yields CASSPQRGGSHNEQFF.

This clone came up a few times. The CDR3 coding sequence is TGTGCCAGCAGGAACGGCTATTATGGCTACACCTTC. It translates to CASRNGYYGYTF. The rearrangement links TRBV6-1 to TRBJ1-2; D unclear. V was trimmed by 6 bases and J by 5 bases, leaving 10 bases between them. Germline CDR1 is MNHNS and CDR2 is SASEGT. This CDR3 region has 12 residues.

V is TRBV4-1 and J is TRBJ2-4; 8 bases are a match to TRBD1. CDR3 size: 21 residues. The junction had 17 bases not matched to a gene; V was cut back by 0 bases and J by 1 base. Germline V gives CDR1 MGHRA, CDR2 YSYEKL. The CDR3 bases are TGCGCCAGCAGCCAAGAAAGGTACCCGGTCACCCGGGACAGGGCCAAAAACATTCAGTACTTC. Translating gives CASSQERYPVTRDRAKNIQYF.

This CDR3 is CASSFGEQYF. The CDR3 bases are TGTGCCAGCAGCTTCGGCGAGCAGTACTTC. The rearrangement uses TRBV7-3 and TRBJ2-7; D gene uncertain. CDR3 size: 10 residues. Per the germline V gene, CDR1 is SGHTA and CDR2 is FQGTGA. The V end was cut by 3 bases, the J end by 6 bases, with 3 bases between.

In its sample, this clone was seen a few times. V usage is TRBV23-1 and J usage is TRBJ1-2, with a tentative D call TRBD1 (5 bases). TRBV23-1 carries the ORF label, with uncertain function. V was trimmed by 4 bases and J by 8 bases, leaving 8 bases between them. The CDR3 loop spans 11 amino acids. The CDR3 DNA reads TGCGCCAGCAGTCGGGGGAGCGGCTACACCTTC. It codes for CASSRGSGYTF.

CDR3 nucleotides: TGTGCCAGCAGCCAAGAAAACAAAGGGAATTCACCCCTCCACTTT. This sequence encodes CASSQENKGNSPLHF. The rearrangement uses TRBV4-2 and TRBJ1-6; no reliable D call. Between the trimmed V and J ends, which lost 0 bases and 7 bases, there was a span of 10 bases. The CDR3 covers 15 residues. Germline CDR1 and CDR2: LGHNA and YNFKEQ.

This chain joins TRBV2 and TRBJ1-6, with D possibly being TRBD1 (6 bases). The ends were cut back, 5 bases at V and 5 bases at J, with 10 bases in the middle. The CDR3 contains 14 residues. CDR1 is SNHLY, CDR2 FYNNEI, per germline. The CDR3 nucleotides are TGTGCCAGCAGTAGGACAGCCGATAATTCACCCCTCCACTTT. Its protein is CASSRTADNSPLHF.

The chain uses TRBV29-1 and TRBJ2-7; TRBD2 is a possible D gene (5 bases). The V end lost 3 bases, the J end lost 0 bases, and 12 bases lay between the germline ends. The CDR3 runs to 14 residues. From germline, CDR1 is SQVTM and CDR2 ANQGSEA. This chain's CDR3 is CSVEEDWGSYEQYF. CDR3 DNA sequence: TGCAGCGTTGAGGAGGACTGGGGCTCCTACGAGCAGTACTTC.

The rearrangement links TRBV5-1 to TRBJ2-7; no firm D call. Trimming removed 0 bases from V and 0 bases from J, with 7 bases in between. This CDR3 spans 14 amino acids. Germline V CDR1 and CDR2: SGHRS, YFSETQ. CDR3 DNA: TGCGCCAGCAGCTTGGTATCGAGCTCCTACGAGCAGTACTTC. Amino acid sequence: CASSLVSSSYEQYF.